This note documents a single T cell receptor beta chain sequence. Its antigen remains unidentified. Base qualities are not recorded, but no much larger clone differs from it by a single base. The data derive from a study of identical twins (dated by TCRdb to between 2015 and 2016). In terms of the full investigation: To test whether fetal clonotypes persist, this study deep-sequenced TCR alpha and beta repertoires from monozygotic twins, from unrelated adults of various ages, and from cord blood. To rule out contamination, replicate twin experiments were performed at different times with different library preparation protocols.

Every donor in the study was a healthy Caucasian. The twin cohort comprised three pairs of female monozygotic twins, all aged roughly 18 to 30 years. CD4+ and CD8+ T cell populations were isolated with positive isolation kits from Invitrogen. The library was made by 5' RACE. Sequencing was performed on an Illumina HiSeq 2000. Template switching introduced a universal primer binding site; the final cDNA contained a unique molecular identifier, enabling accurate counting of TCR cDNA molecules. First-strand cDNA for TCR alpha and beta chains was synthesized from specific primers in the conserved constant-segment region. To control for contamination, every cDNA library carried two barcodes: a SMART-Mk sample barcode plus Illumina barcodes. TruSeq adapter sequences along with Illumina sample barcodes were introduced in two successive PCR steps. The Illumina HiSeq platform was used with custom primers to sequence TCR alpha and beta cDNA libraries. The study's own analysis went as follows. MiGEC processed the raw reads to extract unique molecular identifiers, while MiXCR was used to determine the CDR3 positions. For each individual, recombination models were inferred using an EM algorithm with the repgenHMM and IGoR tools. The analysis of shared clonotypes was done with the tcR package in R, with sharing normalized by the product of cloneset sizes. To study raw recombination without the effects of thymic and clonal selection, out-of-frame nonproductive sequences were analyzed. TCRdb reprocessing: public reads trimmed at Q25 with fastp, clones called with MiXCR, in-frame beta chains kept. Every entry covers one CDR3 protein and lists the most common genes and DNA from its rows. TCRdb, not the original authors, processed these V and J calls. Across this sample there are roughly 480,000 distinct CDR3 sequences, with 20% to 25% seen only once. The ten largest clones represent about 2.7% of the sample.

Trimming accounts for 7 bases at V and 2 bases at J, while the number of junction bases matched to no gene is 7. The germline V gene (reference sequence) provides CDR1 DFQATT and CDR2 SNEGSKA. The CDR3 runs 13 amino acids, cysteine and phenylalanine included. Just the 39-base CDR3 DNA is kept, in frame starting at base 1. Here is what the overall study found, with its caveats: Fewer insertions were carried by abundant cord blood beta clonotypes, a similar but weaker trend appeared in young adult naive repertoires, and no such trend appeared in memory repertoires. The excess sharing between twins in beta out-of-frame sequences was weaker because fewer shared sequences reduced the signal-to-noise ratio. Zero-insertion analyses could be partly confounded by invariant T cells such as MAIT and iNKT, although diverse VJ usage argued against such confounding for most clonotypes. Out-of-frame TCR alpha sharing in monozygotic twins was systematically underestimated by recombination models, whereas sharing between unrelated individuals was in agreement with the recombination models. Because the same donors could not be followed over many years, the conclusions relied on cross-sectional statistical analysis. Out-of-frame TCR alpha sequences shared between twins showed an excess of low generation-probability sequences compared with coincidental sharing between unrelated individuals.

This sample was shared with a second study, whose subject was T cells expressing NK-cell markers. As the second publication notes: About 8 donors provided sorted CD3+CD56+NKG2C+, CD3+CD56+NKG2C- and CD3+CD56-NKG2C+ T-cell subsets, whose TCR beta-chain repertoires were profiled. Seven of the eight sequenced donors were HCMV-seropositive and one was HCMV-seronegative. To restrict sorting to alphabetaTCR-expressing T cells, an anti-gammadeltaTCR antibody was added in several experiments. In six donors, the dominant CD3+CD56+NKG2C+ clonotypes were among the top 10 CD8+ clonotypes and accounted for about 1.0-7.5% of CD8+ T cells. Those dominant clonotypes were again the most abundant among CD3+CD56-NKG2C+ cells in a few donors, at roughly 25-65%. Whether the expanded NKG2C-expressing T cell clones were specific for HCMV antigens was left unclear. All eight donors whose samples were sequenced were randomly selected healthy volunteers, three of them men and five women. HCMV serostatus was determined by detecting HCMV-specific IgG in serum with a commercial ELISA kit. MIGEC was used to demultiplex reads and group the reads by UMI, and MiTCR was used to assemble and quantify clonotypes. To exclude erroneous sequences, any TCR cDNA sequence not supported by at least two reads was discarded. Downstream repertoire analysis used the tcR package, and clonotypes were matched across fractions by CDR3 nucleotide sequence plus V segment. VDJmatch was used to annotate antigen specificity against VDJdb, with one amino acid substitution in CDR3 allowed.

Rearrangement joined TRBV20-1 to TRBJ2-5, with 7 bases matching TRBD1. Sequenced input: CD4+ T cells sorted from blood. This TCR was sampled from a woman aged 18 to 35 in good health. The CDR3 protein sequence reads: CSVSRDSQETQYF. The nucleotide sequence reads as follows: TGCAGTGTTTCCAGGGACAGTCAAGAGACCCAGTACTTC.